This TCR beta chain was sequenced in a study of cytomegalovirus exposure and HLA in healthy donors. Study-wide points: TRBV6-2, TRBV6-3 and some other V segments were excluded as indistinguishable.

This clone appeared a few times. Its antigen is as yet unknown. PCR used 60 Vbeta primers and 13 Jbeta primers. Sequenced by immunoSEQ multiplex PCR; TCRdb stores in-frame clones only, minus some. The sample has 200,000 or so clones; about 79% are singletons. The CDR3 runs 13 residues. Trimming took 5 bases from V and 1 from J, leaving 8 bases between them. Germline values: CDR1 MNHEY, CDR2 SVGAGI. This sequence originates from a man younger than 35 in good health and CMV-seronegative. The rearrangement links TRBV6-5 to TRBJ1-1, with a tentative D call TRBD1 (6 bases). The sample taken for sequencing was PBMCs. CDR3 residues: CASSEQGNTEAFF. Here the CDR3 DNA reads TGTGCCAGCAGTGAACAGGGGAACACTGAAGCTTTCTTT.